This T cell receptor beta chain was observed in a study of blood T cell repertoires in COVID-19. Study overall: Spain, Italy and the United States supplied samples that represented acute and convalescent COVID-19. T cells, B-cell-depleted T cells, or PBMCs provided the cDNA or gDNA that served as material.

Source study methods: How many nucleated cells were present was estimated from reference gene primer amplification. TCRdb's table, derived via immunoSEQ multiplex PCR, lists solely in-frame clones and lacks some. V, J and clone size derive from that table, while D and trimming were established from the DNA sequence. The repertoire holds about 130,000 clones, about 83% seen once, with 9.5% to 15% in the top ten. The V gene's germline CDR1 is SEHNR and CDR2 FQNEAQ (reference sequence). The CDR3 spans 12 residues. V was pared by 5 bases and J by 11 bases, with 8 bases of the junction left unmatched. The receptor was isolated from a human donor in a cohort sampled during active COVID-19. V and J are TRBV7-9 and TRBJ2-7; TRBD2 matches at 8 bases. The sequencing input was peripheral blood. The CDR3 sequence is CASSLPRGGKYF. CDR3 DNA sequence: TGTGCCAGCAGCCTACCCCGGGGGGGCAAGTACTTC.